What follows are 27 T cell receptor beta chains derived from one specimen sequenced in a study of cytomegalovirus exposure and HLA in healthy donors. It was with 60 Vbeta and 13 Jbeta primers that the PCR ran. Repertoires were generated with immunoSEQ multiplex PCR, while TCRdb's copy carries only in-frame clones and drops some. Here the sample spans some 150,000 clones, around 78% being singletons. Sequencing was performed on PBMCs. The source of these receptors is a female donor in good health and CMV-seropositive.

The V call is TRBV7-2, the J call TRBJ1-3; 8 bases align to TRBD1. In germline, CDR1 is SGHTA, CDR2 FQGNSA. The V gene end was trimmed by 3 bases and the J gene end by 4 bases; junction bases not matched to a gene: 2. The CDR3 loop spans 14 amino acids. CDR3 sequence: CASSFRGHGNTIYF. The CDR3 nucleotides are TGTGCCAGCAGCTTCAGGGGGCACGGAAACACCATATATTTT.

This rearrangement joins TRBV30 to TRBJ2-5; possibly TRBD1 for D (5 bases). The V and J ends lost 1 base and 3 bases respectively, with 9 bases between them. The CDR3 has 13 amino acids. From germline, CDR1 is GTSNPN and CDR2 SVGIG (reference sequence). This CDR3 reads CAWSARQKETQYF. The DNA of the CDR3 is TGTGCCTGGAGTGCCAGACAGAAAGAGACCCAGTACTTC.

Of note for this clone: The junction shows a germline mismatch at one end, possibly a read error. The V and J genes are TRBV5-1 and TRBJ2-7, with TRBD1 matching 8 bases. CDR3 length equals 11 residues. CDR1 is SGHRS and CDR2 is YFSETQ in the germline V gene. The CDR3 region has the DNA TGCGCCAGCAGCTGGACAGGGCTATCCCTCTTC. It yields the protein CASSWTGLSLF.

This clone was seen a few times. The chain joins TRBV23-1 to TRBJ1-5, with 8 bases identical to TRBD1. TRBV23-1 is an ORF; its function is uncertain. The J segment lost 0 bases and the V segment lost 4 bases, leaving 5 bases of the junction unmatched. The CDR3 spans 16 residues. The CDR3 loop is CASSPGDRGSNQPQHF. CDR3 DNA: TGCGCCAGCAGTCCCGGTGACAGGGGTAGCAATCAGCCCCAGCATTTT.

The sample holds a few counts of this clone. This chain links TRBV30 with TRBJ1-5; D perhaps matches TRBD1 (5 bases). Looked up from germline, CDR1 is GTSNPN and CDR2 is SVGIG (reference sequence). Trimming took off 0 bases at V and 5 bases at J, with 11 bases between the two ends. CDR3 length equals 14 residues. The CDR3 reads CAWSVKQVHQPQHF. The CDR3 DNA sequence: TGTGCCTGGAGTGTAAAACAGGTTCATCAGCCCCAGCATTTT. Full variable domain (rest looked up from reference TRBV30 and TRBJ1-5): SQTIHQWPATLVQPVGSPLSLECTVEGTSNPNLYWYRQAAGRGLQLLFYSVGIGQISSEVPQNLSASRPQDRQFILSSKKLLLSDSGFYLCAWSVKQVHQPQHFGDGTRLSIL.

Remarks on this clone: Germline is not matched at one junction end, which may reflect a read error. The sample carries other DNA sequences with the same CDR3. The CDR3 DNA sequence: TGTGCTAGCAGTTACCGAGGGGGGGGTGAGCAGTTCTTC. It is translated as CASSYRGGGEQFF. The rearrangement uses TRBV6-6 and TRBJ2-1; D is possibly TRBD2 (7 bases). The CDR3 consists of 13 residues. CDR1 and CDR2 from the germline V gene are MNHNY and SVGAGI (reference sequence).

V is TRBV28 and J is TRBJ2-7; possibly TRBD2 for D (5 bases). CDR1 and CDR2 (germline): MDHEN, SYDVKM. This CDR3 is 12 amino acids long. Trimming took off 6 bases at V and 6 bases at J, with 12 bases between the two ends. CDR3 DNA sequence: TGTGCCAGCAGCTTTACTAGTTTCGAGCAGTACTTC. Its translation is CASSFTSFEQYF.

The V gene is TRBV29-1, the J gene TRBJ2-1; TRBD1 is a possible D gene (5 bases). The CDR3 is 10 amino acids. With 7 bases removed from V and 7 bases from J, the gap between germline ends came to 8 bases. Germline CDR1 and CDR2: SQVTM and ANQGSEA. The CDR3 reads CSGGGNEQFF. CDR3 DNA sequence: TGCAGCGGGGGCGGTAATGAGCAGTTCTTC.

This chain connects TRBV5-1 to TRBJ2-7; 9 positions match TRBD2. The CDR3 is 15 amino acids. The ends lost 0 bases at V and 3 bases at J; junction bases unmatched: 4. CDR1 is SGHRS, CDR2 YFSETQ, per germline. CDR3 residues: CASSLALAGNYEQYF. Written as DNA, the CDR3 is TGCGCCAGCAGCTTGGCCCTAGCGGGGAACTACGAGCAGTACTTC.

There are a few counts of this clone. The CDR3 reads CASSLFRDSPLHF. The CDR3 DNA reads TGTGCCAGCAGTTTATTTCGAGATTCACCCCTCCACTTT. The V call is TRBV27, the J call TRBJ1-6; no firm D call. CDR1 MNHEY and CDR2 SMNVEV come from the germline V gene (reference sequence). The ends were cut back, 1 base at V and 8 bases at J, with 6 bases in the middle. There are 13 residues in the CDR3.

The table lists this clone with a few counts. V gene TRBV7-3 combines with J gene TRBJ1-1, with D hard to call. The ends were cut back, 2 bases at V and 0 bases at J, with 7 bases in the middle. The germline V gene has CDR1 SGHTA and CDR2 FQGTGA. The length of the CDR3 is 14 residues. The CDR3: CASSLLGMNTEAFF. In nucleotides, the CDR3 is TGTGCCAGCAGCTTACTAGGCATGAACACTGAAGCTTTCTTT. The whole variable domain, remainder taken from reference TRBV7-3 and TRBJ1-1, is GAGVSQTPSNKVTEKGKYVELRCDPISGHTALYWYRQSLGQGPEFLIYFQGTGAADDSGLPNDRFFAVRPEGSVSTLKIQRTERGDSAVYLCASSLLGMNTEAFFGQGTRLTVV.

The chain employs TRBV18 and TRBJ2-2; 9 bases agree with TRBD2. CDR1 is KGHSH and CDR2 is LQKENI in the germline V gene. V dropped 6 bases and J dropped 6; count of bases not matched to a gene: 11. This CDR3 is 16 amino acids long. The CDR3 is CASSPQVQRGAGELFF. CDR3 sequence (DNA): TGTGCCAGCTCGCCCCAGGTCCAGCGGGGGGCCGGGGAGCTGTTTTTT. Full variable domain (rest looked up from reference TRBV18 and TRBJ2-2): NAGVMQNPRHLVRRRGQEARLRCSPMKGHSHVYWYRQLPEEGLKFMVYLQKENIIDESGMPKERFSAEFPKEGPSILRIQQVVRGDSAAYFCASSPQVQRGAGELFFGEGSRLTVL.

The CDR3, as DNA: TGTGCCAGCAGCCATCGGGAGGGGAGGGATTCACCCCTCCACTTT. It is translated as CASSHREGRDSPLHF. The rearrangement links TRBV5-8 to TRBJ1-6, with D possibly matching TRBD1 (5 bases). V was clipped by 4 bases and J by 8 bases, with 16 bases between them. This CDR3 spans 15 amino acids. Germline lookup yields CDR1 SGHTS and CDR2 YDEGEE. Variable domain in full (rest from reference TRBV5-8 and TRBJ1-6): EAGVTQSPTHLIKTRGQQATLRCSPISGHTSVYWYQQALGLGLQFLLWYDEGEERNRGNFPPRFSGRQFPNYSSELNVNALELEDSALYLCASSHREGRDSPLHFGNGTRLTVT.

A single count supports this clone. The chain employs TRBV30 and TRBJ2-1; D possibly corresponds to TRBD1 (5 bases). The length of the CDR3 is 14 residues. CDR1 is GTSNPN and CDR2 is SVGIG in the germline V gene (reference sequence). Deletions cut 5 bases from V and 6 bases from J, with 17 bases between. This CDR3 reads CAWGAWNTSNEQFF. The DNA of the CDR3 is TGTGCCTGGGGGGCATGGAATACGAGCAATGAGCAGTTCTTC.

The chain has TRBV6-5 and TRBJ2-1; 10 bases agree with TRBD1. The CDR3 spans 13 residues. CDR1 is MNHEY and CDR2 is SVGAGI in the germline V gene. J was trimmed by 9 bases and V by 4 bases; bases with no gene match: 3. DNA of the CDR3: TGTGCCAGCAGTTTGGGACAGGGGCTTGAGCAGTTCTTC. This codes for CASSLGQGLEQFF.

This chain links TRBV5-4 with TRBJ2-7; TRBD1 matches 7 bases. V lost 3 bases, J lost 4 bases, and 4 bases stayed unmatched. The CDR3 has 13 residues. Per germline, CDR1 SGHNT and CDR2 YYREEE (reference sequence). The CDR3 is CASSYETGYEQYF. The CDR3 DNA reads TGTGCCAGCAGCTACGAGACAGGGTACGAGCAGTACTTC.

The V and J genes are TRBV19 and TRBJ2-7; 9 bases are a match to TRBD1. Germline values: CDR1 LNHDA, CDR2 SQIVND (reference sequence). The V and J ends lost 3 bases and 4 bases, in that order; junction bases with no gene match: 7. CDR3 length equals 15 residues. CDR3: CASSITGGTNYEQYF. The CDR3 nucleotides read TGTGCCAGTAGTATTACAGGGGGCACCAATTACGAGCAGTACTTC.

This clone was found once. The chain uses TRBV6-1 and TRBJ2-7; a possible D gene is TRBD1 (6 bases). The germline V gene has CDR1 MNHNS and CDR2 SASEGT. The CDR3 totals 14 residues. Between the trimmed V and J ends, which lost 7 bases and 1 base, there was a span of 14 bases. The CDR3 is CASTPGTSSYEQYF. For the CDR3, the DNA is TGTGCCAGCACCCCCGGGACATCATCCTACGAGCAGTACTTC.

The chain is built from TRBV2 and TRBJ2-5; 9 nucleotides line up with TRBD1. CDR1 and CDR2 from the germline V gene are SNHLY and FYNNEI. Trimming removed 2 bases from V and 10 bases from J; junction bases left unmatched: 5. The CDR3 covers 13 residues. The CDR3 DNA follows: TGTGCCAGCAGTGAAAGGGGACAGGGTTTCCAGTACTTC. This gives the protein CASSERGQGFQYF. Full variable domain (remainder filled in from reference TRBV2 and TRBJ2-5): EPEVTQTPSHQVTQMGQEVILRCVPISNHLYFYWYRQILGQKVEFLVSFYNNEISEKSEIFDDQFSVERPDGSNFTLKIRSTKLEDSAMYFCASSERGQGFQYFGPGTRLLVL.

This clone was seen a handful of times. The V gene is TRBV25-1, the J gene TRBJ2-7; 9 nucleotides agree with TRBD1. Looked up from germline, CDR1 is MGHDK and CDR2 is SYGVNS. The CDR3 sequence is 14 residues long. V was clipped by 3 bases and J by 5 bases; unmatched bases: 5. CDR3 bases: TGTGCCAGCAGTGAGATAACAGGGGGCCACGAGCAGTACTTC. As protein: CASSEITGGHEQYF.

There are a few counts of this clone. The rearrangement uses TRBV7-3 and TRBJ2-3, with TRBD2 matching over 9 bases. Trimming removed 6 bases from V and 4 bases from J; junction bases left unmatched: 8. Germline V gives CDR1 SGHTA, CDR2 FQGTGA. This CDR3 is 15 amino acids long. CDR3 region: CASSLSGSIADTQYF. CDR3 sequence (DNA): TGTGCCAGCAGTCTTAGCGGGAGTATCGCAGATACGCAGTATTTT.

The rearrangement uses TRBV18 and TRBJ2-7; 8 bases are a match to TRBD2. Germline V lookup: CDR1 KGHSH, CDR2 LQKENI. The CDR3 contains 13 residues. Trimming took 4 bases from V and 5 from J; bases not matched to a gene: 4. The CDR3 nucleotides read TGTGCCAGCTCACGGACTAGCTTCCACGAGCAGTACTTC. Its protein is CASSRTSFHEQYF.

The rearrangement uses TRBV9 and TRBJ2-7; the D is unclear. The CDR3 has 16 amino acids. Germline CDR1 SGDLS, CDR2 YYNGEE. The ends were cut back, 0 bases at V and 0 bases at J, with 13 bases in the middle. CDR3 DNA sequence: TGTGCCAGCAGCGTAGGTTCGGATCGGAGCTCCTACGAGCAGTACTTC. Residues: CASSVGSDRSSYEQYF.

V usage is TRBV7-2 and J usage is TRBJ1-1; D possibly corresponds to TRBD1 (6 bases). CDR1 is SGHTA, CDR2 FQGNSA, per germline. V was cut by 2 bases and J by 6 bases, with 10 bases left in between. The CDR3 sequence is 13 residues long. The CDR3 nucleotides are TGTGCCAGCAGCTTAAGCCGACAGGCTGAAGCTTTCTTT. Protein sequence: CASSLSRQAEAFF.

This clone was picked up a small number of times. The V and J genes are TRBV15 and TRBJ1-2, with D maybe TRBD1 (5 bases). CDR3 length equals 16 residues. Trimming cost V 0 bases and J 6 bases, with 17 bases left between them. The V gene's germline CDR1 is LNHNV and CDR2 YYDKDF (reference sequence). CDR3 amino acids: CATSRDLGRGGDGYTF. The DNA for the CDR3 is TGTGCCACCAGCAGAGATTTGGGGAGGGGAGGGGATGGCTACACCTTC.

Points on this clone: One junction end does not reproduce the germline sequence, and a read error may be involved. The chain is built from TRBV2 and TRBJ2-3; D is possibly TRBD1 (6 bases). Germline CDR1 SNHLY, CDR2 FYNNEI. This CDR3 has 13 amino acids. For the CDR3, the DNA is TGTGCAAGCACGAGGACAGGCACAGATACGCAGTATTTT. This gives the protein CASTRTGTDTQYF.

This chain links TRBV28 with TRBJ2-7, with 10 bases matching TRBD1. The CDR3 sequence is 15 residues long. In germline, CDR1 is MDHEN, CDR2 SYDVKM. Germline trimming cut 6 bases from V and 5 bases from J; bases unmatched to any gene: 10. The chain's CDR3 is CASSKPGTGDHEQYF. CDR3 nucleotides: TGTGCCAGCAGCAAACCCGGGACAGGGGACCACGAGCAGTACTTC.